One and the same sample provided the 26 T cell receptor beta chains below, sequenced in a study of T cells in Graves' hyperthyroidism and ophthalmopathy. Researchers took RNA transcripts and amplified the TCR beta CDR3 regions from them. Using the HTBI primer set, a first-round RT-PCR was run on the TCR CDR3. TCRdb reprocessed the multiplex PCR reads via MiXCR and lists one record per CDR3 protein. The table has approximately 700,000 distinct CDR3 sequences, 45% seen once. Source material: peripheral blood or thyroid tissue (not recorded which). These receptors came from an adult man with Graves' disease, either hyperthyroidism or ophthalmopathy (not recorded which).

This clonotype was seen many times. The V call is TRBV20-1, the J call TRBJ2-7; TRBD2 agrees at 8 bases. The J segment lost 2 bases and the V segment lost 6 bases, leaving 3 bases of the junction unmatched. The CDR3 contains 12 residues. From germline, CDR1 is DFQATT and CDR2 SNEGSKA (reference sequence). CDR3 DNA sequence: TGCAGTGCCACGGGAGGGCCCTACGAGCAGTACTTC. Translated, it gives CSATGGPYEQYF.

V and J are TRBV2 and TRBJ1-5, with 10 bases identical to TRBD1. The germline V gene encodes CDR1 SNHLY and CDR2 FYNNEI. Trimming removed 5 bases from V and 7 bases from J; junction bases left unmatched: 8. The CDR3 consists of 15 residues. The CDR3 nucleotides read TGTGCCAGCAGTCGGACAGGGGGACCCGGACAGCCCCAGCATTTT. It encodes CASSRTGGPGQPQHF.

For the CDR3, the DNA is TGTGCCATCAACACGAAGGCGGGAGGCTACACCTTC. Translation gives CAINTKAGGYTF. The V and J genes are TRBV10-3 and TRBJ1-2; no reliable D call. Trimming shortened V by 7 bases and J by 8 bases, and 14 bases separated the two germline ends. CDR1 and CDR2 (germline): ENHRY, SYGVKD. The CDR3 sequence is 12 residues long.

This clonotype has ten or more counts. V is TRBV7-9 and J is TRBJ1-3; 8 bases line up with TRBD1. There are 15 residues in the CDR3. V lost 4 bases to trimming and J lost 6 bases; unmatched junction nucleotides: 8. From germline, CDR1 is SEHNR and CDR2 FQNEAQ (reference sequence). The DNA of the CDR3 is TGTGCCAGCAGCTCGACAGGGGCCTACGAAAACACCATATATTTT. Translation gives CASSSTGAYENTIYF.

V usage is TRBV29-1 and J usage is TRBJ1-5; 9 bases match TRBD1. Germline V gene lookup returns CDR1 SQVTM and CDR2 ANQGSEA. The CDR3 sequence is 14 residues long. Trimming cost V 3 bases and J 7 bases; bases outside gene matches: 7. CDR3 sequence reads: CSVDPGQGQQPQHF. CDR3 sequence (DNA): TGCAGCGTTGACCCGGGACAGGGTCAGCAGCCCCAGCATTTT.

CDR3 sequence: CASRDAGTGSETQYF. DNA of the CDR3: TGCGCCAGCAGGGACGCCGGGACAGGGAGCGAGACCCAGTACTTC. The chain joins TRBV5-1 to TRBJ2-5; 9 nucleotides match TRBD1. Germline values: CDR1 SGHRS, CDR2 YFSETQ. V shed 5 bases, J shed 5 bases, and the junction held 10 bases outside the gene matches. This CDR3 has 15 residues.

CDR3 in amino acids: CASSRDREASPLHF. As DNA, the CDR3 is TGTGCCAGCAGTAGAGACAGGGAGGCTTCACCCCTCCACTTT. The gene calls are TRBV2 and TRBJ1-6; 7 positions agree with TRBD1. The CDR3 loop spans 14 amino acids. The junction had 7 bases not matched to a gene; V was cut back by 5 bases and J by 9 bases. Germline CDR1 reads SNHLY; CDR2 reads FYNNEI.

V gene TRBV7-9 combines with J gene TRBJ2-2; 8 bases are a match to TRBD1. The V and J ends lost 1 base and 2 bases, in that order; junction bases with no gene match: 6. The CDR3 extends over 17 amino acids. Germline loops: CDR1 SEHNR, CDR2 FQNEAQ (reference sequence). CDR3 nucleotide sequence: TGTGCCAGCAGCTTAGAAGGGACAGGAGCTAACACCGGGGAGCTGTTTTTT. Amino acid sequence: CASSLEGTGANTGELFF.

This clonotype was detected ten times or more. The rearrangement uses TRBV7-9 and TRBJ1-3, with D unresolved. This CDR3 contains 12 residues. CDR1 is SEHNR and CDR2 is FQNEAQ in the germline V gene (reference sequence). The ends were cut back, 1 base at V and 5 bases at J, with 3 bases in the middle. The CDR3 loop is CASSLGRNTIYF. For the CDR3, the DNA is TGTGCCAGCAGCTTAGGAAGAAACACCATATATTTT.

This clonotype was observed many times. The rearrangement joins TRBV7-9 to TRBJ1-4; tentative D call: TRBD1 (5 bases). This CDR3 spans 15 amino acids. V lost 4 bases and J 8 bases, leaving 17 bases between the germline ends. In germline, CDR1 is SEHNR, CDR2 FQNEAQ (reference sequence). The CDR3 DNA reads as TGTGCCAGCAGCTCGCACGGAGGGGTTGTCGAAAAACTGTTTTTT. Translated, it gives CASSSHGGVVEKLFF.

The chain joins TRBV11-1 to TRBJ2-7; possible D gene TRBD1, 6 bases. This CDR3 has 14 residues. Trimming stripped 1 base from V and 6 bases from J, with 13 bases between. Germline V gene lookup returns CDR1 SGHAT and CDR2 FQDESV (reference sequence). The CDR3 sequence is CASSLGQGSTEQYF. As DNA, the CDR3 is TGTGCCAGCAGCTTAGGGCAGGGGTCCACCGAGCAGTACTTC.

CDR3 sequence reads: CASSISTSGSTGELFF. The CDR3 DNA is TGTGCCAGTAGTATTTCGACTAGCGGGAGTACCGGGGAGCTGTTTTTT. The chain employs TRBV19 and TRBJ2-2, with 12 bases fitting TRBD2. Germline CDR1 is LNHDA and CDR2 is SQIVND (reference sequence). V was clipped by 3 bases and J by 5 bases; unmatched bases: 4. The CDR3 spans 16 residues.

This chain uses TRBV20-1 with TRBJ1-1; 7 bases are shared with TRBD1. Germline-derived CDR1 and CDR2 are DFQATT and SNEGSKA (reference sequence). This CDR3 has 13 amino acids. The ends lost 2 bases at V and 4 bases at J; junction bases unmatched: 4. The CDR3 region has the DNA TGCAGTGCTAGAACTGACAGGGCCACTGAAGCTTTCTTT. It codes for CSARTDRATEAFF.

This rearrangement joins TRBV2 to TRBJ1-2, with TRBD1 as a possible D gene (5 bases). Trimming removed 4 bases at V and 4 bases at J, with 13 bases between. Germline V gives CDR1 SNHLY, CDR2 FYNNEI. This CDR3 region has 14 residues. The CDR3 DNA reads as TGTGCCAGCAGTGTACTAGCGGGGACCTATGGCTACACCTTC. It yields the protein CASSVLAGTYGYTF.

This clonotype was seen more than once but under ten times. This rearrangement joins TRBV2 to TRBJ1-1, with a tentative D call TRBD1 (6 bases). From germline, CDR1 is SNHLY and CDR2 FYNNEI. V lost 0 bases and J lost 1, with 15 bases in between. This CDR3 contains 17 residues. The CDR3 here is CASSEAFGGAANTEAFF. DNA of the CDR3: TGTGCCAGCAGTGAAGCGTTTGGGGGGGCGGCGAACACTGAAGCTTTCTTT.

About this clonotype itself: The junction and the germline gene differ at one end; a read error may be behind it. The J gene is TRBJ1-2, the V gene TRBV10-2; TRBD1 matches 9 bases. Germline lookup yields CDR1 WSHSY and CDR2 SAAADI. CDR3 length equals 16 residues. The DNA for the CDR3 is TGTGCCAGCAGCCAAGAGCCCCGGGACAGGGAAACGGGCTACACCTTC. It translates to CASSQEPRDRETGYTF.

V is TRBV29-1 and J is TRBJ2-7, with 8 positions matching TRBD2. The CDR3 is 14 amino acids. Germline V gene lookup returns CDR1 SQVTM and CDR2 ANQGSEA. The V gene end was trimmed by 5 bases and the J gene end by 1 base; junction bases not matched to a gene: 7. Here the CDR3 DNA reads TGCAGCGTTCTTGCGGGGGGTGATTCCTACGAGCAGTACTTC. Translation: CSVLAGGDSYEQYF.

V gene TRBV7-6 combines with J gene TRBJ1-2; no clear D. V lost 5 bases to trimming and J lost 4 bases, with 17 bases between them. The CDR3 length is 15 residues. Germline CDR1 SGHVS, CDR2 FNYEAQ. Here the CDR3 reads CASSLIGHRLYGYTF. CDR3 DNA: TGTGCCAGCAGCCTCATTGGGCACAGACTCTATGGCTACACCTTC. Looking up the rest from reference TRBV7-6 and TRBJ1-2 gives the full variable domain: GAGVSQSPRYKVTKRGQDVALRCDPISGHVSLYWYRQALGQGPEFLTYFNYEAQQDKSGLPNDRFSAERPEGSISTLTIQRTEQRDSAMYRCASSLIGHRLYGYTFGSGTRLTVV.

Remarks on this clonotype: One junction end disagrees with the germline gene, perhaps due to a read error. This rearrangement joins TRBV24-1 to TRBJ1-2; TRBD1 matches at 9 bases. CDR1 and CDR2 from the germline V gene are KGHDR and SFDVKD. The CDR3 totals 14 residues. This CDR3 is CASSLPGTGYGYTF. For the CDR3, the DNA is TGTGCCAGCAGTTTGCCCGGGACAGGGTATGGCTACACCTTC.

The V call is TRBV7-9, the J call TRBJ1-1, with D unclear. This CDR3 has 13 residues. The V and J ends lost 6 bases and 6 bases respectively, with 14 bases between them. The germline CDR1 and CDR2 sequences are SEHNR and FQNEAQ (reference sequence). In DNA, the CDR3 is TGTGCCAGCAGGCCCTCGGGAAGGCCTGAAGCTTTCTTT. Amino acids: CASRPSGRPEAFF.

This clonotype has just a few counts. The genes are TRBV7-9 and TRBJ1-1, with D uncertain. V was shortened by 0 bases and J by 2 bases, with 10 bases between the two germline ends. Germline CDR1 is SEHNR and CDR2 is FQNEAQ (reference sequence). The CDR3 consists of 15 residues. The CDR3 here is CASSLADGSNTEAFF. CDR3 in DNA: TGTGCCAGCAGCTTAGCGGACGGGTCTAACACTGAAGCTTTCTTT.

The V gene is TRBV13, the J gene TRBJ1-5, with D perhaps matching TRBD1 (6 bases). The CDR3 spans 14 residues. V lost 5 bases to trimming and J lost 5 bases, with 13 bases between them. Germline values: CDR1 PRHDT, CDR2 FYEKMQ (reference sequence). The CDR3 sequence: CASSKGGAYQPQHF. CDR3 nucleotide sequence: TGTGCCAGCAGCAAGGGGGGGGCCTATCAGCCCCAGCATTTT.

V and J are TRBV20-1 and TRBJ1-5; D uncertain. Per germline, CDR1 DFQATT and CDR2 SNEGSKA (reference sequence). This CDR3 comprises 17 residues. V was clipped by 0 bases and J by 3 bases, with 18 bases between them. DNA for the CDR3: TGCAGTGCTAGAGATGCGTCACAGAACCTTAACAATCAGCCCCAGCATTTT. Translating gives CSARDASQNLNNQPQHF.

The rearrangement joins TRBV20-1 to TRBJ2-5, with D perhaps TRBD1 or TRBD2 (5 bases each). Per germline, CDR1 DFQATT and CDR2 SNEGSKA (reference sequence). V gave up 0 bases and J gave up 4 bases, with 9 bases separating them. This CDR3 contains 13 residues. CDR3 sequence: CSARDQGAETQYF. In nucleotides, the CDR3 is TGCAGTGCTAGAGATCAGGGAGCAGAGACCCAGTACTTC.

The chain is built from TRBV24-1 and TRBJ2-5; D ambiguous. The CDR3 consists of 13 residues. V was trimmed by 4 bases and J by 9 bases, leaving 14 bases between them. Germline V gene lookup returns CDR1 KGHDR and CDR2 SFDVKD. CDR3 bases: TGTGCCACCAGTGACAGAGCGCGGCAGCCCCAGTACTTC. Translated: CATSDRARQPQYF.

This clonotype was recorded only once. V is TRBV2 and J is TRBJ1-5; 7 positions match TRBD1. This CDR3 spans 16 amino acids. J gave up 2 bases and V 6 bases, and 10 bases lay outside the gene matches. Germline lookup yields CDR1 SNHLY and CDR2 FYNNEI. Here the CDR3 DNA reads TGTGCCAGCAGCTGGTTACAGGGGATTGGCAATCAGCCCCAGCATTTT. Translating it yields CASSWLQGIGNQPQHF.